Listed below are T cell receptor beta chains from one sample, sequenced in a study of cytomegalovirus exposure and HLA in healthy donors. The repertoire was sequenced with immunoSEQ multiplex PCR; TCRdb's copy has only in-frame clones and lacks some. The data hold 35,000 to 50,000 clones, with 51% observed a single time. The sample was PBMCs. These receptors all come from a man aged 60 to 75 in good health and CMV-seronegative. Each CDR3 is given with its conserved first and last residue. The order of the fields is J gene, D gene, clone size, V gene, CDR3 protein, CDR3 DNA. A D gene is named only where the DNA matches it firmly. The size of a clone is reported for some rows only, either as once, few or many, or as a class for expanded clones.

>TRBJ2-5|TRBD1|-|TRBV7-2
CASIQDRGGAVETQYF
TGTGCCAGCATTCAAGACAGGGGCGGAGCGGTGGAGACCCAGTACTTC
>TRBJ1-3|-|few|TRBV10-3
CAIGAGEGNTIYF
TGTGCCATCGGGGCGGGAGAAGGAAACACCATATATTTT
>TRBJ1-1|-|-|TRBV29-1
CSVDITEAFF
TGCAGCGTTGATATCACTGAAGCTTTCTTT
>TRBJ1-2|-|-|TRBV7-2
CASSSRSPANYGYTF
TGTGCCAGCAGCTCTCGTTCCCCCGCGAACTATGGCTACACCTTC
>TRBJ1-2|TRBD1|-|TRBV5-1
CASSQGAGYGYTF
TGCGCCAGCAGCCAGGGGGCAGGCTATGGCTACACCTTC
>TRBJ2-2|TRBD2|-|TRBV2
CASSRLAGVAGELFF
TGTGCCAGCAGTAGACTAGCGGGAGTTGCCGGGGAGCTGTTTTTT
>TRBJ2-5|TRBD1|-|TRBV5-1
CASSLGQGSSFGETQYF
TGCGCCAGCAGCTTGGGACAGGGTTCGTCTTTCGGAGAGACCCAGTACTTC
>TRBJ2-7|TRBD1|few|TRBV6-1
CASSDPGQGYREQYF
TGTGCCAGCAGTGACCCCGGACAGGGGTATCGCGAGCAGTACTTC
>TRBJ2-7|TRBD2|-|TRBV7-9
CASSLARGVTHLYEQYF
TGTGCCAGCAGCTTAGCGCGGGGGGTAACTCATCTCTACGAGCAGTACTTC
>TRBJ2-2|TRBD1|-|TRBV6-5
CASSYVRGWAGELFF
TGTGCCAGCAGTTACGTCAGGGGGTGGGCCGGGGAGCTGTTTTTT
>TRBJ2-1|TRBD2|-|TRBV9
CASSLSGNSYNEQFF
TGTGCCAGCAGCCTGAGCGGGAATTCCTACAATGAGCAGTTCTTC
>TRBJ1-3|TRBD1|few|TRBV10-3
CAIRQGAGNTIYF
TGTGCCATAAGACAGGGGGCCGGCAACACCATATATTTT
>TRBJ1-5|-|few|TRBV19
CASSIDTIRNQPQHF
TGTGCCAGTAGTATCGACACGATCCGCAATCAGCCCCAGCATTTT
>TRBJ1-1|TRBD1|-|TRBV6-6
CATNRGTEAFF
TGTGCCACCAACAGGGGCACTGAAGCTTTCTTT
>TRBJ2-2|TRBD2|-|TRBV5-8
CASSITGTSGGGTGELFF
TGTGCCAGCAGCATAACCGGGACTAGCGGAGGAGGAACCGGGGAGCTGTTTTTT
>TRBJ2-1|TRBD2|-|TRBV25-1
CASSGLAGYGEQFF
TGTGCCAGCAGTGGACTAGCGGGTTATGGTGAGCAGTTCTTC
>TRBJ2-1|TRBD2|-|TRBV2
CASRGPGTSGRVHNEQFF
TGTGCCAGCAGAGGTCCCGGGACTAGCGGGAGGGTCCACAATGAGCAGTTCTTC
>TRBJ1-2|TRBD1|few|TRBV28
CASSTTGAGGYTF
TGTGCCAGCAGTACCACAGGGGCCGGGGGCTACACCTTC
>TRBJ2-7|TRBD1|-|TRBV27
CATRPGTGDEQYF
TGTGCCACTCGACCCGGGACAGGGGACGAGCAGTACTTC
>TRBJ2-2|-|-|TRBV2
CASSERVGELFF
TGTGCCAGCAGTGAACGAGTCGGGGAGCTGTTTTTT
>TRBJ2-2|-|-|TRBV2
CASRSRGGEITGELFF
TGTGCCAGCAGAAGCCGGGGCGGGGAAATCACCGGGGAGCTGTTTTTT
>TRBJ2-3|TRBD2|-|TRBV9
CASSVTSGTDTQYF
TGTGCCAGCAGCGTAACTAGCGGGACAGATACGCAGTATTTT
>TRBJ1-3|-|-|TRBV7-2
CASSLAQFFGNTIYF
TGTGCCAGCAGCTTAGCACAGTTCTTTGGAAACACCATATATTTT
>TRBJ2-5|-|-|TRBV10-3
CAISESRETQYF
TGTGCCATCAGTGAGTCGCGGGAGACCCAGTACTTC
>TRBJ1-4|-|few|TRBV30
CAWSEQGSREKLFF
TGTGCCTGGAGTGAACAGGGCTCGCGGGAAAAACTGTTTTTT
>TRBJ2-7|-|-|TRBV4-2
CASSQGVGEQYF
TGTGCCAGCAGCCAAGGGGTCGGGGAGCAGTACTTC
>TRBJ2-2|TRBD2|few|TRBV5-1
CASSLYGGGGRKAGELFF
TGCGCCAGCAGCTTGTACGGCGGGGGCGGGAGGAAGGCCGGGGAGCTGTTTTTT
>TRBJ1-2|-|few|TRBV18
CASSPASAGKDGYTF
TGTGCCAGCTCACCAGCTTCCGCAGGGAAGGATGGCTACACCTTC
>TRBJ2-1|-|few|TRBV29-1
CSVALDWPTGNEQFF
TGCAGCGTCGCTTTGGACTGGCCAACGGGGAATGAGCAGTTCTTC
>TRBJ2-1|TRBD2|-|TRBV5-8
CASSQSGLAGGLSYNEQFF
TGTGCCAGCAGCCAATCGGGGCTAGCGGGAGGACTCTCCTACAATGAGCAGTTCTTC
>TRBJ2-1|TRBD1|once|TRBV5-1
CASSVGRDSLFNEQFF
TGCGCCAGCAGCGTCGGTCGGGACAGTTTATTCAATGAGCAGTTCTTC
>TRBJ2-7|-|-|TRBV29-1
CSVGASLATEQYF
TGCAGCGTTGGTGCGTCCCTAGCTACCGAGCAGTACTTC
>TRBJ2-7|TRBD2|-|TRBV4-3
CASSLGLAEHYEQYF
TGCGCCAGCAGCCTAGGACTAGCGGAGCACTACGAGCAGTACTTC
>TRBJ1-1|-|once|TRBV6-1
CASSEEWGPNTEAFF
TGTGCCAGCAGTGAAGAGTGGGGGCCGAACACTGAAGCTTTCTTT
>TRBJ1-1|-|-|TRBV29-1
CSVDSYTEAFF
TGCAGCGTTGACTCGTACACTGAAGCTTTCTTT
>TRBJ2-1|TRBD2|few|TRBV6-5
CASSGTSHEQFF
TGTGCCAGCAGTGGGACTAGCCATGAGCAGTTCTTC
>TRBJ1-5|TRBD1|few|TRBV30
CAWSLDTGQGAMDQPQHF
TGTGCCTGGAGTCTAGATACGGGACAGGGGGCGATGGATCAGCCCCAGCATTTT
>TRBJ2-5|TRBD1|-|TRBV10-2
CASSATGGRETQYF
TGCGCCAGCAGTGCAACAGGGGGGAGAGAGACCCAGTACTTC
>TRBJ1-2|-|few|TRBV6-1
CASSYRAGMGYTF
TGTGCCAGCAGTTATCGGGCAGGGATGGGCTACACCTTC
>TRBJ1-2|TRBD1|-|TRBV6-5
CASSYDRANYGYTF
TGTGCCAGCAGTTACGACAGGGCTAACTATGGCTACACCTTC
>TRBJ2-4|-|-|TRBV14
CASSQDLGKNIQYF
TGTGCCAGCAGCCAAGATCTAGGTAAAAACATTCAGTACTTC
>TRBJ2-7|-|few|TRBV15
CATSRVQVDEQYF
TGTGCCACCAGCAGAGTACAGGTAGACGAGCAGTACTTC
>TRBJ2-3|-|-|TRBV30
CAWSPGISSDTQYF
TGTGCCTGGAGCCCGGGTATCAGTTCAGATACGCAGTATTTT
>TRBJ1-5|-|-|TRBV7-9
CASSFARDWGNQPQHF
TGTGCCAGCAGCTTTGCCCGGGACTGGGGCAATCAGCCCCAGCATTTT
>TRBJ1-2|-|-|TRBV30
CAWNHQGSGYTF
TGTGCCTGGAACCATCAGGGGAGCGGCTACACCTTC
>TRBJ1-2|-|few|TRBV6-5
CASMRGKGRGYTF
TGTGCCAGCATGAGGGGGAAGGGACGGGGCTACACCTTC